This T cell receptor (beta chain) was sequenced in a study of control samples from healthy donors and cancer patients. Generated by immunoSEQ multiplex PCR, the TCRdb table keeps only in-frame clones and is missing some. The table shows about 34,000 clones, with around 86% occurring only once. This CDR3 has 15 amino acids. The junction had 6 bases not matched to a gene; V was cut back by 3 bases and J by 4 bases. Germline assignment: CDR1 SGDLS and CDR2 YYNGEE. Sequencing input: PBMCs. The clonotype originates from a woman between 35 and 50 years old with lung cancer. The chain combines TRBV9 with TRBJ1-4; 7 nucleotides align to TRBD1. The CDR3 bases are TGTGCCAGCAGCGAAGGGACAGCGCTTAATGAAAAACTGTTTTTT. Protein product: CASSEGTALNEKLFF.